This TCR beta chain was observed in a study of cytomegalovirus exposure and HLA in healthy donors. V was pared by 5 bases and J by 2 bases, with 11 bases between. Looked up from germline, CDR1 is SGHNT and CDR2 is YENEEA. There are 14 residues in the CDR3. General study results and limits: The likely explanation for a cluster of highly shared sequence variants was sequencing artifact. Of the V segments, some could not be distinguished, including TRBV6-2 and TRBV6-3, and were excluded.

At collection, donors were nominally healthy, but unrecorded immune exposures were probable. 60 Vbeta and 13 Jbeta primers were used in PCR. TCRdb's copy holds only in-frame clones and misses some; the assay was immunoSEQ multiplex PCR. The sample lists some 200,000 clones, around 89% occurring once. Notes on this clone: The antigen is undetermined.

The sequence was collected from a woman younger than 35 in good health and CMV-seronegative. Sequenced material: PBMCs. V usage is TRBV11-3 and J usage is TRBJ2-3; no reliable D call. The CDR3 protein is CASSPMFVTDTQYF. The CDR3 DNA is TGTGCCAGCAGCCCTATGTTTGTCACAGATACGCAGTATTTT.